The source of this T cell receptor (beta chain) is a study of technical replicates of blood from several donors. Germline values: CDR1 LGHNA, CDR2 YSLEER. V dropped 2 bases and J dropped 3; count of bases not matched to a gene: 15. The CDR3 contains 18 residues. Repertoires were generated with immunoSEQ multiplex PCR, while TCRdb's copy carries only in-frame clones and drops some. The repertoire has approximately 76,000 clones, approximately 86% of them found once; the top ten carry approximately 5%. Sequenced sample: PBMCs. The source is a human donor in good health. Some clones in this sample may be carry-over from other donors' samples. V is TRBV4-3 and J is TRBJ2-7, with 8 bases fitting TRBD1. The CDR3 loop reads CASSQNRLGGQGFYEQYF. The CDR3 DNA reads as TGCGCCAGCAGCCAAAACCGTTTGGGTGGACAGGGCTTCTACGAGCAGTACTTC.